What follows is one TCR beta chain and its context. The table came from immunoSEQ multiplex PCR; TCRdb's copy has only in-frame clones and leaves some out. The table shows approximately 300,000 clones, with almost 95% occurring only once. This entry is derived from a study of T cell responses to AZD1222 COVID-19 vaccine. V shed 1 base and J shed 7 bases, with 9 bases lying between them. There are 13 residues in the CDR3. Germline CDR1 SGHTA, CDR2 FQGNSA. This chain uses TRBV7-2 with TRBJ2-3; D remains ambiguous. The clonotype was recovered from an adult who received the AZD1222 COVID-19 vaccine. This specimen consisted of peripheral blood, obtained 28 days after the second AZD1222 dose. DNA for the CDR3: TGTGCCAGCAGCTTAGTGGGTAGCAATACGCAGTATTTT. Translation: CASSLVGSNTQYF.